This TCR beta chain was identified during a study of blood T cell repertoires in COVID-19 (dated by TCRdb to the early 2020s). About the study as a whole: The collaborator samples originated in the United States, Italy and Spain and spanned the acute and convalescent phases of COVID-19. The prospective study material was composed of cDNA or gDNA derived from T cells, B-cell-depleted T cells, or PBMCs. The dataset comprised deeply sampled blood TCRbeta repertoires from subjects exposed to, actively infected with, or recovered from COVID-19. The repertoires were made available in a free public database intended to serve as a resource for research on the immune response to SARS-CoV-2. Samples came from the ongoing ImmuneRACE study (first 160 participants) plus 1,254 subjects from 6 global collaborators. The sample metadata nearly always contained a de-identified subject ID, COVID-19 status, age in years and sex. Where HLA class I and class II types were available, the types were taken from metadata supplied by the sample provider, not from assay-based typing. Study-wide conclusions, independent of this receptor: The amount of clinical and demographic metadata varied by source and participant and was provided uncurated.

TCRbeta CDR3 regions were amplified from genomic DNA by means of the immunoSEQ Assay, a bias-controlled multiplex PCR. In the paper's pipeline: Nucleated cell counts per sample were estimated from amplification of reference gene primers within the assay. To quantify the absolute abundance of each unique TCRbeta CDR3 rearrangement, sequence reads were collapsed and filtered. For each sample, productive Simpson clonality was calculated as the square root of Simpson's diversity index across productive rearrangements. TCRdb re-hosts the immuneACCESS table, in-frame sequences only. Its copies lack some clones; in the studies checked, an unresolved V gene accounts for under half of them, and the cause for the rest is not known. The V and J calls and clone size come from that table; D and trimming were worked out from the DNA. This sample holds 250,000 to 350,000 clones; approximately 90% were observed only once. Of the sample, 5.5% to 7% falls within the top ten clones.

Turning to this clone: The specificity of this receptor is unknown. Qualities for individual bases were not recorded, and no much larger clone is one base off.

Participants in the prospective study were enrolled through a virtual design, were aged roughly 18 to 100 years, and lived in fewer than 30 United States geographic areas. To assign participants to cohorts, the prospective study relied on clinical history that participants themselves reported in a screening survey and a study questionnaire. For ImmuneRACE Cohort 3, a participant was defined as recovered based on two consecutive negative NP/OP PCR tests, clearance by a healthcare professional, or resolution of symptoms. Each participant in the prospective study had whole blood, serum and a nasopharyngeal or oropharyngeal swab collected by mobile phlebotomists. Over a roughly two-month period, participants in the prospective study had the option of providing additional blood draws and questionnaires. Before DNA extraction, prospective study blood samples were shipped either frozen or at room temperature.

CDR1 MGHDK and CDR2 SYGVNS were looked up in the germline V gene. The CDR3 sequence holds 14 residues, the cysteine and phenylalanine included. Only the CDR3 DNA stays, 42 bases, in frame from base 1. Here V drops 4 bases and J drops 6 bases, and the junction holds 2 bases not matched to any gene. The sequenced sample consisted of PBMCs or T cells enriched from blood (not recorded which). This receptor chain uses TRBV25-1 and TRBJ1-4; a stretch of 10 junction bases matches TRBD1. This receptor was obtained from a woman in her thirties or forties who had recovered from COVID-19. The CDR3 in this case is CASSGTGGDEKLFF. DNA sequence: TGTGCCAGCAGTGGGACAGGGGGTGATGAAAAACTGTTTTTT.